What follows is one T cell receptor beta chain and its context. The target antigen is unknown. Before the COVID-19 pandemic, during about 2010-2019, CD4+ T cells were taken from unexposed donors. The data belong to a study of CD4 T cells in relation to SARS-CoV-2 and coronaviruses. J was trimmed by 3 bases and V by 2 bases; bases with no gene match: 6. Per the germline V gene, CDR1 is MNHEY and CDR2 is SMNVEV (reference sequence). The CDR3 has 16 residues. Study-wide points: Memory recall responses, not primary responses primed in culture, are what the assay detects.

Using immunoSEQ multiplex PCR, the repertoire was profiled, and TCRdb retains in-frame clones only, with some absent. The data contain more than 55,000 clones, 86% of them singletons. Source material: memory CD4+ T cells from PBMCs. This receptor was identified in a human donor in good health. The rearrangement joins TRBV27 to TRBJ1-4, with 7 nucleotides matching TRBD1. CDR3 coding DNA: TGTGCCAGCAGTTTAATAGGGGGCCGGGCTAATGAAAAACTGTTTTTT. This codes for CASSLIGGRANEKLFF.